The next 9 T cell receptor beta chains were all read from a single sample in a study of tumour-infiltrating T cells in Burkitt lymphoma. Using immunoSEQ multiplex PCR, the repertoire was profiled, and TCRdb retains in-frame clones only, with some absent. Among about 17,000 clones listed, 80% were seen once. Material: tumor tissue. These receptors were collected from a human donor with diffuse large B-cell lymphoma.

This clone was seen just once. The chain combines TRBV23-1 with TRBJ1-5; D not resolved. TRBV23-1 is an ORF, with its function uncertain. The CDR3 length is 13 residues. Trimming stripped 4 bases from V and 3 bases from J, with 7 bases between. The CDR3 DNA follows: TGCGCCAGCAGTCTTAATGCCAATCAGCCCCAGCATTTT. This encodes CASSLNANQPQHF.

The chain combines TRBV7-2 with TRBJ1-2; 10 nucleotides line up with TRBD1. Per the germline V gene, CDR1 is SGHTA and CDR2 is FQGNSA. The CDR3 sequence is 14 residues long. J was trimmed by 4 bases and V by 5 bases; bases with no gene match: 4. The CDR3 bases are TGTGCCAGCAGCCCCGGACAGGGGGGCTATGGCTACACCTTC. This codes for CASSPGQGGYGYTF.

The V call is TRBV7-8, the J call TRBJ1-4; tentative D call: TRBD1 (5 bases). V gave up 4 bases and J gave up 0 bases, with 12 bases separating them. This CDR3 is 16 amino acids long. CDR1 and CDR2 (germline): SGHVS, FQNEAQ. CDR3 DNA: TGTGCCAGCAGCTCTACCGGACACCCAACTAATGAAAAACTGTTTTTT. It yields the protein CASSSTGHPTNEKLFF.

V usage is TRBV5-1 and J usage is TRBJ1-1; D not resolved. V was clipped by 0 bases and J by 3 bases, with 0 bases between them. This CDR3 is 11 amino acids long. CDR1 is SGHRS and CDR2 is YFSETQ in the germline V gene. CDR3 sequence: CASSLDTEAFF. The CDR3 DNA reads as TGCGCCAGCAGCTTGGACACTGAAGCTTTCTTT.

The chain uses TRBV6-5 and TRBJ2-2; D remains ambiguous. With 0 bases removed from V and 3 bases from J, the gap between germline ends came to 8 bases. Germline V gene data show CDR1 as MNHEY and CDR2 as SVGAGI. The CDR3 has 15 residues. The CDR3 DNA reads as TGTGCCAGCAGTTACTCAGGGATTCACACCGGGGAGCTGTTTTTT. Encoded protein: CASSYSGIHTGELFF.

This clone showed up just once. The CDR3 DNA reads as TGTGCCAGCAGCTCCACTCCCACTATAAACATAGGGTCCACAGATACGCAGTATTTT. Translating gives CASSSTPTINIGSTDTQYF. J is TRBJ2-3 and V is TRBV12-1. TRBV12-1 is a pseudogene. The CDR3 contains 19 residues.

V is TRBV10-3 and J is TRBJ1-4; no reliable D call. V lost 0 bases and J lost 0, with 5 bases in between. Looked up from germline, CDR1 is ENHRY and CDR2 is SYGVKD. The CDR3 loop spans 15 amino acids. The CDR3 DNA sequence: TGTGCCATCAGTGAGTCAAGGACAACTAATGAAAAACTGTTTTTT. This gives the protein CAISESRTTNEKLFF.

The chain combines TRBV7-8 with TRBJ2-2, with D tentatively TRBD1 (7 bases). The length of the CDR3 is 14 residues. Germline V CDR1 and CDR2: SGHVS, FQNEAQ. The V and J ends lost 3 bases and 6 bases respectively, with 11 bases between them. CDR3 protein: CASSLIRGAGELFF. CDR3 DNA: TGTGCCAGCAGCTTGATCAGGGGGGCCGGGGAGCTGTTTTTT.

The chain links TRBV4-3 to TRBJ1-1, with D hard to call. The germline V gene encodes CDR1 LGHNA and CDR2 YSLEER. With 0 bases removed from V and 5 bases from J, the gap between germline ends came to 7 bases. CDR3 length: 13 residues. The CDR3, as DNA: TGCGCCAGCAGCCAAGAATCATATACTGAAGCTTTCTTT. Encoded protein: CASSQESYTEAFF.